This T cell receptor beta chain was identified during a study of Ad26.COV2.S vaccination and SARS-CoV-2 variants. A remark on this clone: Antigen unknown.

Study results and limitations: Compared with placebo recipients, vaccine recipients had higher spike-specific TCR breadth. Comparable non-spike TCR breadth was observed in vaccine and placebo recipients. The analyses of TCR breadth and depth may have understated the size of total T cell responses. Post-vaccination spike-specific CD8+ and CD4+ T cell responses reportedly had substantial breadth.

Assay: immunoSEQ multiplex PCR; the TCRdb copy retains only in-frame clones and omits some. The table includes some 350,000 clones, approximately 90% detected once. Per germline, CDR1 LGHNA and CDR2 YSLEER. CDR3 length: 15 residues. V lost 7 bases and J 4 bases, leaving 19 bases between the germline ends. The V and J genes are TRBV4-3 and TRBJ1-1, with no clear D. The TCR was taken from a human donor who had recovered from COVID-19. Source: peripheral blood, taken after recovery from COVID-19. As DNA, the CDR3 is TGCGCCAGCAAACCCAGAGGTCTGGAGGGCACTGAAGCTTTCTTT. Translated: CASKPRGLEGTEAFF.